Below are 3 T cell receptor beta chains sequenced from a single sample in a study of cytomegalovirus exposure and HLA in healthy donors. 13 Jbeta primers and 60 Vbeta primers were used for the PCR. Only in-frame clones appear in the TCRdb table, and some are missing; sequencing was by immunoSEQ multiplex PCR. This repertoire shows about 84,000 clones, more than 50% found once; its top ten account for about 15%. The source material was PBMCs. The receptors were sampled from a woman aged 35 to 49 in good health and CMV-seropositive.

V gene TRBV18 combines with J gene TRBJ2-7, with no clear D. There are 14 residues in the CDR3. Per the germline V gene, CDR1 is KGHSH and CDR2 is LQKENI. Trimming left V 0 bases short and J 7 bases short, with 13 bases between. The CDR3 here is CASSPPSLSGEQYF. CDR3 nucleotides: TGTGCCAGCTCACCACCGAGCCTTTCTGGTGAGCAGTACTTC.

The V call is TRBV5-1, the J call TRBJ2-3; D may be TRBD1 (6 bases). Per germline, CDR1 SGHRS and CDR2 YFSETQ. V lost 0 bases, J lost 3 bases, and 14 bases lay in between. CDR3 length: 16 amino acids. CDR3 bases: TGCGCCAGCAGCTTGGCCATAAACAGGGATACAGATACGCAGTATTTT. This gives the protein CASSLAINRDTDTQYF.

The rearrangement uses TRBV7-8 and TRBJ2-7; D possibly corresponds to TRBD2 (6 bases). This CDR3 comprises 17 residues. Per germline, CDR1 SGHVS and CDR2 FQNEAQ. The V end was cut by 2 bases, the J end by 1 base, with 18 bases between. The CDR3 is CASSLRRIVGRSYEQYF. The CDR3 DNA reads TGTGCCAGCAGCTTAAGGCGCATTGTTGGGAGGTCCTACGAGCAGTACTTC.